This T cell receptor beta chain was captured by sequencing in a study of Ad26.COV2.S vaccination and SARS-CoV-2 variants. As regards this clone: What it binds is unknown.

Whole-study findings and limits: Spike-specific TCR breadth was greater after Ad26.COV2.S than placebo. Once vaccination had occurred, spike-specific CD8+ and CD4+ T cell responses reportedly showed substantial breadth. Recipients of either vaccine or placebo displayed similar breadth of non-spike TCRs.

Deletions cut 1 base from V and 5 bases from J, with 10 bases between. CDR3 length equals 14 residues. CDR1 is SGHDT and CDR2 is YYEEEE in the germline V gene. Assay used: immunoSEQ multiplex PCR; TCRdb lists only in-frame clones, some missing. The table includes some 190,000 clones, around 88% detected once. The genes are TRBV5-6 and TRBJ2-1; possible D gene TRBD1, 5 bases. The specimen was peripheral blood, collected after recovery from COVID-19. The sequence was obtained from a human donor who had recovered from COVID-19. CDR3 nucleotides: TGTGCCAGCAGCTTGCCAGGGAATAACAATGAGCAGTTCTTC. Its protein product is CASSLPGNNNEQFF. Together with reference TRBV5-6 and TRBJ2-1, the CDR3 gives the full variable domain: DAGVTQSPTHLIKTRGQQVTLRCSPKSGHDTVSWYQQALGQGPQFIFQYYEEEERQRGNFPDRFSGHQFPNYSSELNVNALLLGDSALYLCASSLPGNNNEQFFGPGTRLTVL.